A single T cell receptor beta chain is shown here with its context. Its specificity is unknown. A single record per CDR3 protein comes from TCRdb applying MiXCR to the 5' RACE reads. The sample has under 450,000 distinct CDR3 sequences; 20% to 25% are singletons. This specimen belongs to a study of T-cell memory formation after mild COVID-19. Study background: There were largely donor-specific TCR clusters.

General study results and limits: Later expanders leaned CD4+, whereas clones that contracted between day 15 and 85 were balanced CD4/CD8. Several responding clones turned up in pre-infection memory, indicating that cross-reactive memory may have taken part.

The CDR3 totals 17 residues. The V gene's germline CDR1 is SGDLS and CDR2 YYNGEE. J gave up 2 bases and V 0 bases, and 8 bases lay outside the gene matches. Source material: PBMCs or a T cell subset sorted from them (not recorded which). The chain combines TRBV9 with TRBJ2-3; 8 nucleotides line up with TRBD2. The clonotype was recovered from a man aged 18 to 29 who had mild COVID-19 (a few samples of this study predate the infection). Cell type and time point are not known. In DNA form, the CDR3 reads TGTGCCAGCAGCGTAGACTGGGCTAGCGGGTTCACAGATACGCAGTATTTT. Translated: CASSVDWASGFTDTQYF.